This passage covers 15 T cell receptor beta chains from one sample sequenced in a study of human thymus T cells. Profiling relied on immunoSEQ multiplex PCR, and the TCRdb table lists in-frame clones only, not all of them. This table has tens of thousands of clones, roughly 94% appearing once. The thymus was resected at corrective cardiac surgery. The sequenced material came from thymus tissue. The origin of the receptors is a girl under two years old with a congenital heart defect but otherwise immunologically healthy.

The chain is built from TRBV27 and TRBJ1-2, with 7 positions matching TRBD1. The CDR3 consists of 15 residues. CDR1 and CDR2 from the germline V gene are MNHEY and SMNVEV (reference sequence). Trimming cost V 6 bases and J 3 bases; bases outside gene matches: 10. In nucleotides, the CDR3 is TGTGCCAGCAGAGCCTCGACAGGGACGGACTATGGCTACACCTTC. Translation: CASRASTGTDYGYTF.

The CDR3 loop is CASSEWTRGRDTGELFF. CDR3 in DNA: TGTGCCAGCAGTGAATGGACCCGGGGGCGGGACACCGGGGAGCTGTTTTTT. The V gene is TRBV6-1, the J gene TRBJ2-2; D tentatively fits TRBD1 or TRBD2 (6 bases each). V lost 2 bases and J 3 bases, leaving 16 bases between the germline ends. CDR3 size: 17 residues. Germline CDR1 is MNHNS and CDR2 is SASEGT.

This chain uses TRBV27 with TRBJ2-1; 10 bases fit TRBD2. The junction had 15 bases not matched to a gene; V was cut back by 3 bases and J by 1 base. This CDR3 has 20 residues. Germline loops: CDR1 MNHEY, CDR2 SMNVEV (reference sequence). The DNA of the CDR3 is TGTGCCAGCAGTTTCCAACCCTACCCTCCGGGACTAGCGTCCTACAATGAGCAGTTCTTC. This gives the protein CASSFQPYPPGLASYNEQFF.

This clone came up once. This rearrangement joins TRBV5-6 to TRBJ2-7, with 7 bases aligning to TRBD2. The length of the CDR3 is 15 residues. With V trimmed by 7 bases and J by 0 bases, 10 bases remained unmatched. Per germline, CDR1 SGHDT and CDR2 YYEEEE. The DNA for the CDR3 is TGTGCCAGCGGCCGACGTGGGGACTACTCCTACGAGCAGTACTTC. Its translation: CASGRRGDYSYEQYF.

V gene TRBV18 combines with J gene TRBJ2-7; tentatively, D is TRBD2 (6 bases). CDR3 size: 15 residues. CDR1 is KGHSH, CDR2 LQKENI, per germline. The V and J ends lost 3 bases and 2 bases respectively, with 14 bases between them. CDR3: CASSPMEGHTYEQYF. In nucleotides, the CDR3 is TGTGCCAGCTCACCGATGGAGGGCCACACCTACGAGCAGTACTTC.

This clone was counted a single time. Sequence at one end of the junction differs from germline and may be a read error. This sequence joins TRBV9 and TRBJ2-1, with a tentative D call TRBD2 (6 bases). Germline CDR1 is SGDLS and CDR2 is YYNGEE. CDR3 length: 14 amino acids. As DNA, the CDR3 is TGTGCCAGCAGCCCCCTAGCGTCCTGCAATGAGCAGTTCTTC. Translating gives CASSPLASCNEQFF. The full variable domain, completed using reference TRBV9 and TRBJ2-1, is DSGVTQTPKHLITATGQRVTLRCSPRSGDLSVYWYQQSLDQGLQFLIQYYNGEERAKGNILERFSAQQFPDLHSELNLSSLELGDSALYFCASSPLASCNEQFFGPGTRLTVL.

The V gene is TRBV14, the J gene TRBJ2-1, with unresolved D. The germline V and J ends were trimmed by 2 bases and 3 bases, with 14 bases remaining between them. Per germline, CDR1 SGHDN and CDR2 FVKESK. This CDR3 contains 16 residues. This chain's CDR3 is CASSQKLDPLYNEQFF. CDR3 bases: TGTGCCAGCAGCCAAAAGTTGGACCCCCTCTACAATGAGCAGTTCTTC. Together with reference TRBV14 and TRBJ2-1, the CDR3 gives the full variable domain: EAGVTQFPSHSVIEKGQTVTLRCDPISGHDNLYWYRRVMGKEIKFLLHFVKESKQDESGMPNNRFLAERTGGTYSTLKVQPAELEDSGVYFCASSQKLDPLYNEQFFGPGTRLTVL.

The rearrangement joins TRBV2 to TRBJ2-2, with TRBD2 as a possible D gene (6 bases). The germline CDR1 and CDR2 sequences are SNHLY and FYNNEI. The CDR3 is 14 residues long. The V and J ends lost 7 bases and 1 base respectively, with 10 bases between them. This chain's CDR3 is CASMEGKNTGELFF. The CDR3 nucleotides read TGTGCCAGCATGGAGGGAAAGAACACCGGGGAGCTGTTTTTT.

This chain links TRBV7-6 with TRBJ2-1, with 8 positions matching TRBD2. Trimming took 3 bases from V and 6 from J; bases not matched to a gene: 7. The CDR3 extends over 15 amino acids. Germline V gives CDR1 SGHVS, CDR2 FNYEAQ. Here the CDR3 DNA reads TGTGCCAGCAGCTTTCTCCAGCGGGAGATCAATGAGCAGTTCTTC. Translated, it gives CASSFLQREINEQFF.

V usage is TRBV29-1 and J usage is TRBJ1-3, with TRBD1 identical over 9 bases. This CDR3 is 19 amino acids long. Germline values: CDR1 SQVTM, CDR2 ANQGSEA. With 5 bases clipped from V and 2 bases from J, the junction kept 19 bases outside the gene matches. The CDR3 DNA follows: TGCAGCGTTAGGAACCTTTATAGGACAGGGGAACAGGCTGGAAACACCATATATTTT. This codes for CSVRNLYRTGEQAGNTIYF.

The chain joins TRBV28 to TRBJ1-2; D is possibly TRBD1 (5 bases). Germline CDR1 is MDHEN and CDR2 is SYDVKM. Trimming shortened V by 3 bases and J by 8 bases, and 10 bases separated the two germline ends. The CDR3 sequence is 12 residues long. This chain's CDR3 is CASSLWGAGYTF. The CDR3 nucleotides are TGTGCCAGCAGTTTGTGGGGCGCGGGCTACACCTTC.

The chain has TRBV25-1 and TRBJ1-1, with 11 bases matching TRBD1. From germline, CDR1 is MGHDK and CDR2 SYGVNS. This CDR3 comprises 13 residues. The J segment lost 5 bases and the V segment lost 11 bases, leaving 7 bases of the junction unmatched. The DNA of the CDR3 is TGTGCCGTAAAGGGGACAGGGGGAACTGAAGCTTTCTTT. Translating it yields CAVKGTGGTEAFF.

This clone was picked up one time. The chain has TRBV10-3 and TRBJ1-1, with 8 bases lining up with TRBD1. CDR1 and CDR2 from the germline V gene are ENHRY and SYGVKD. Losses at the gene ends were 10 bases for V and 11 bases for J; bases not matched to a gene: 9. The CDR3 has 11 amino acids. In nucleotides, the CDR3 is TGTGCCACAAACAGGGGGAAGAAGGCTTTCTTT. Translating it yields CATNRGKKAFF.

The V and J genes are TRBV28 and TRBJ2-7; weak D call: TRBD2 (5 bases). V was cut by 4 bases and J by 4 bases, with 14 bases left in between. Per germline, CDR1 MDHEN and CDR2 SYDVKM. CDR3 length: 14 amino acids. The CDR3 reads CASSSLREYYEQYF. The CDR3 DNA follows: TGTGCCAGCAGTTCCCTTAGGGAGTATTACGAGCAGTACTTC.

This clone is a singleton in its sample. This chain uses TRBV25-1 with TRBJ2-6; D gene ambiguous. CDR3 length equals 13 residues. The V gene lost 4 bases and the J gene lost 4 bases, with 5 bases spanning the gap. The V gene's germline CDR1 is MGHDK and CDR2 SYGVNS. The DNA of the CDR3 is TGTGCCAGCAGTGCATCGGGGGCCAACGTCCTGACTTTC. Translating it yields CASSASGANVLTF.